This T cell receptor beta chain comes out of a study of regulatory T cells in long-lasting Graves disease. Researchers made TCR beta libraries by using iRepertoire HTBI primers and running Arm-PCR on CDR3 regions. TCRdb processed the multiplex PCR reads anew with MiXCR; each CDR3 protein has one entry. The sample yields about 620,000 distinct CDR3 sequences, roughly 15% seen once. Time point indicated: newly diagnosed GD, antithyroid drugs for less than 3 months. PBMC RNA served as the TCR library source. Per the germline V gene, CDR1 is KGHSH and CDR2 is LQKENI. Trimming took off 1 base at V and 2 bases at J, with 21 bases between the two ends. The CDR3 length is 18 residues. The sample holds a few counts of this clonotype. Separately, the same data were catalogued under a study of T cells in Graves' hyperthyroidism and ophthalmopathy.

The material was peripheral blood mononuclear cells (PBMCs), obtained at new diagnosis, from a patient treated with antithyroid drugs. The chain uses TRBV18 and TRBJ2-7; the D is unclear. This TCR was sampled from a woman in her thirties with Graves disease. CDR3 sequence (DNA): TGTGCCAGCTCACCACGCCAGTCTATCGGTTTAACAGCCTACGAGCAGTACTTC. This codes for CASSPRQSIGLTAYEQYF.